The T cell receptor beta chain under discussion was sequenced for a study of shared clonotypes between healthy human individuals. Genomic DNA of every subset was divided equally among multiple immunoSEQ plates. The protocol was immunoSEQ multiplex PCR, while the TCRdb copy is restricted to in-frame clones and leaves out a portion. The sample records about 680,000 clones, roughly 73% being singletons. V shed 4 bases, J shed 5 bases, and the junction held 5 bases outside the gene matches. CDR1 and CDR2 (germline): SEHNR, FQNEAQ (reference sequence). The CDR3 contains 16 residues. The sample consisted of memory CD4+ T cells sorted from blood. Regarding subset: CD45RA-negative fraction. The chain links TRBV7-9 to TRBJ2-1; 13 bases are shared with TRBD2. This TCR came from a woman aged 25 to 39 in good health. CDR3 sequence (DNA): TGTGCCAGCAGCTCCCGACTAGCGGGAGGCAACAATGAGCAGTTCTTC. It encodes CASSSRLAGGNNEQFF.